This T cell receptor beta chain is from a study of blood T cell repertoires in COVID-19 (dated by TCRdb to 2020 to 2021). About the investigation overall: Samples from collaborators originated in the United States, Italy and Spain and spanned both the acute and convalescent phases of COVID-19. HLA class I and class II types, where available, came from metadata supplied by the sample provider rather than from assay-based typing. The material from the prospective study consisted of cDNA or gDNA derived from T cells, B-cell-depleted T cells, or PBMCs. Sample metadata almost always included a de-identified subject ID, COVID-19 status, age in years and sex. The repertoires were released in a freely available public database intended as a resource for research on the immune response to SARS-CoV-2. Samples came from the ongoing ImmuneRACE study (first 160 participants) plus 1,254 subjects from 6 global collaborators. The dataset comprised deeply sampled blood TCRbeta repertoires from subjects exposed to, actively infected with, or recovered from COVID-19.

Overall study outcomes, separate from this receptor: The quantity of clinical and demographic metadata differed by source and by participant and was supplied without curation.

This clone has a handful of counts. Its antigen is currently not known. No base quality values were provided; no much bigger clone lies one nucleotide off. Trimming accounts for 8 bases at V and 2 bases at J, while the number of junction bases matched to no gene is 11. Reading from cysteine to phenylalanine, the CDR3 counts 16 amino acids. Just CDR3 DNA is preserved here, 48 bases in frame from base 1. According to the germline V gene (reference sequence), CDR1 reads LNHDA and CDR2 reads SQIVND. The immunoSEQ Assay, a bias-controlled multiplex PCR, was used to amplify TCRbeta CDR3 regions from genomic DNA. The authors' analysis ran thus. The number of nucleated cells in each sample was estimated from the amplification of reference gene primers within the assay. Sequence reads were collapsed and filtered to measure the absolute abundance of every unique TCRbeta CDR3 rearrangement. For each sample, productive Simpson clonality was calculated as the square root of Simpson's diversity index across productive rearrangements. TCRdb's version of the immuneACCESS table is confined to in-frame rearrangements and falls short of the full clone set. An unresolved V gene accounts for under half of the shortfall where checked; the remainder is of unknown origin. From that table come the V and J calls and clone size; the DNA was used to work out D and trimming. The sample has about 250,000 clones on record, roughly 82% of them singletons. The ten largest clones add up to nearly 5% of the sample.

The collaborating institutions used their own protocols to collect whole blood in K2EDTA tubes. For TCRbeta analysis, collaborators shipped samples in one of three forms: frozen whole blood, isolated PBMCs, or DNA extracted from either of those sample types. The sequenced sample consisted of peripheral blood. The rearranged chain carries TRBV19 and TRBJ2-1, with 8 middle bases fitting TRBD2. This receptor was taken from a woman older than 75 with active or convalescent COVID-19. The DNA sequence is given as TGTGCCAGTCTCCCCCTCGGGGGGGACCCCTACAATGAGCAGTTCTTC. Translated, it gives CASLPLGGDPYNEQFF.